These 12 T cell receptor beta chains originate from one sample sequenced in a study of blood T cell repertoires in COVID-19. Measured with immunoSEQ multiplex PCR; TCRdb has only the in-frame clones, and not every one. Of approximately 36,000 clones listed, 90% were seen once; the top ten hold about 25%. The sample comprised peripheral blood. These receptors were obtained from a man aged 55 to 69 with active or convalescent COVID-19.

This chain links TRBV11-2 with TRBJ1-1; D remains unclear. The CDR3 spans 15 residues. CDR1 is SGHAT and CDR2 is FQNNGV in the germline V gene. Trimming stripped 2 bases from V and 1 base from J, with 11 bases between. CDR3 amino acids: CASSLRWAGNTEAFF. CDR3 sequence (DNA): TGTGCCAGCAGCTTAAGGTGGGCCGGGAACACTGAAGCTTTCTTT.

This CDR3 is CASRLAGGMAGELFF. The DNA for the CDR3 is TGTGCCAGCAGACTAGCGGGAGGAATGGCCGGGGAGCTGTTTTTT. V is TRBV6-5 and J is TRBJ2-2; 12 bases line up with TRBD2. V gave up 6 bases and J gave up 6 bases; unmatched junction bases: 5. This CDR3 comprises 15 residues. Per the germline V gene, CDR1 is MNHEY and CDR2 is SVGAGI.

The chain recombines TRBV14 with TRBJ2-5; 9 bases agree with TRBD1. Germline lookup yields CDR1 SGHDN and CDR2 FVKESK. With 6 bases clipped from V and 4 bases from J, the junction kept 9 bases outside the gene matches. CDR3 length: 15 residues. CDR3 protein: CASSRRTGGLETQYF. The CDR3 nucleotides are TGTGCCAGCAGTCGAAGAACAGGGGGCCTAGAGACCCAGTACTTC.

This chain links TRBV19 with TRBJ2-7; tentative D call: TRBD2 (5 bases). The CDR3 is 12 residues long. V was trimmed by 11 bases and J by 4 bases, leaving 15 bases between them. Germline V gives CDR1 LNHDA, CDR2 SQIVND (reference sequence). The DNA for the CDR3 is TGTGCCGCGGGCGGACCCGGTTACGAGCAGTACTTC. It codes for CAAGGPGYEQYF.

The rearrangement joins TRBV2 to TRBJ1-2; D remains ambiguous. The V gene's germline CDR1 is SNHLY and CDR2 FYNNEI. The ends were cut back, 8 bases at V and 1 base at J, with 8 bases in the middle. The CDR3 is 12 residues long. CDR3 DNA: TGTGCCAGCGTCGGAGATAACTATGGCTACACCTTC. Translating gives CASVGDNYGYTF.

The chain joins TRBV5-4 to TRBJ1-3, with D possibly TRBD1 on 5 matching bases. The CDR3 is made up of 17 amino acids. V dropped 0 bases and J dropped 0 bases, with 13 bases sitting between them. In germline, CDR1 is SGHNT, CDR2 YYREEE (reference sequence). The CDR3 loop is CASSLESRGASGNTIYF. The DNA of the CDR3 is TGTGCCAGCAGCTTGGAGTCGCGGGGCGCCTCTGGAAACACCATATATTTT.

The chain couples TRBV30 to TRBJ1-2; D gene unclear. CDR1 is GTSNPN, CDR2 SVGIG, per germline (reference sequence). The CDR3 contains 13 residues. Trimming shortened V by 4 bases and J by 4 bases, and 13 bases separated the two germline ends. The CDR3 DNA follows: TGTGCCTGGATGGTCGCACAGCCCTATGGCTACACCTTC. Its protein is CAWMVAQPYGYTF. Complete variable domain (other parts from reference TRBV30 and TRBJ1-2): SQTIHQWPATLVQPVGSPLSLECTVEGTSNPNLYWYRQAAGRGLQLLFYSVGIGQISSEVPQNLSASRPQDRQFILSSKKLLLSDSGFYLCAWMVAQPYGYTFGSGTRLTVV.

This chain joins TRBV5-1 and TRBJ1-1, with unresolved D. CDR1 is SGHRS, CDR2 YFSETQ, per germline. The CDR3 has 14 residues. V lost 0 bases and J 1 base, leaving 7 bases between the germline ends. CDR3 coding DNA: TGCGCCAGCAGCTTGGAAGCTCAGAACACTGAAGCTTTCTTT. Translating it yields CASSLEAQNTEAFF.

This clone was detected only a few times. The junction differs from germline at one of its ends, possibly a read error. This sequence joins TRBV7-7 and TRBJ2-5; 8 bases are a match to TRBD1. The CDR3 extends over 15 amino acids. The germline V gene has CDR1 SSHAT and CDR2 FNYEAQ (reference sequence). CDR3 loop: CASSLVGTGLEAQYF. DNA of the CDR3: TGTGCTAGCAGCTTAGTCGGGACAGGACTCGAGGCTCAGTACTTC.

V is TRBV6-2 or TRBV6-3 and J is TRBJ2-2, with TRBD2 identical over 7 bases. This CDR3 region has 16 residues. Looked up from germline, CDR1 is MNHEY and CDR2 is SVGEGT. J was trimmed by 9 bases and V by 4 bases; bases with no gene match: 14. CDR3 nucleotides: TGTGCCAGCAGTTCGGGGGTCGGACTAGTCTCTTGGGAGCTGTTTTTT. It is translated as CASSSGVGLVSWELFF.

The chain combines TRBV6-5 with TRBJ2-7, with D perhaps matching TRBD2 (5 bases). The CDR3 has 13 amino acids. Germline values: CDR1 MNHEY, CDR2 SVGAGI. V lost 8 bases, J lost 3 bases, and 14 bases lay in between. CDR3 coding DNA: TGTGCCAGCCGTTTCGGGGTACTCTACGAGCAGTACTTC. Protein: CASRFGVLYEQYF.

V and J are TRBV28 and TRBJ2-1, with 10 bases that match TRBD2. V trimming: 7 bases; J trimming: 4 bases; junction bases outside the gene matches: 13. Germline values: CDR1 MDHEN, CDR2 SYDVKM. This CDR3 has 17 amino acids. CDR3 in DNA: TGTGCCAGCACCTTAAACCTGCTAGCGGGGGCATACAATGAGCAGTTCTTC. Residues: CASTLNLLAGAYNEQFF.